The T cell receptor beta chain described here comes from a study of blood T cell repertoires in COVID-19. At the level of the study: The United States, Italy and Spain supplied acute and convalescent COVID-19 samples.

The CDR3 is 21 amino acids. Germline CDR1 MNHEY, CDR2 SMNVEV (reference sequence). V dropped 2 bases and J dropped 4; count of bases not matched to a gene: 21. Assay: immunoSEQ multiplex PCR; the TCRdb copy retains only in-frame clones and omits some. This table has 20,000 to 30,000 clones, approximately 80% appearing once. This TCR was sampled from a human donor in a cohort sampled during active COVID-19. This chain connects TRBV27 to TRBJ1-1, with TRBD1 matching 11 bases. What was sequenced was peripheral blood. CDR3 region: CASSLTAIEGTGGDGITEAFF. DNA of the CDR3: TGTGCCAGCAGTTTAACGGCAATTGAAGGGACAGGGGGAGATGGTATCACTGAAGCTTTCTTT.